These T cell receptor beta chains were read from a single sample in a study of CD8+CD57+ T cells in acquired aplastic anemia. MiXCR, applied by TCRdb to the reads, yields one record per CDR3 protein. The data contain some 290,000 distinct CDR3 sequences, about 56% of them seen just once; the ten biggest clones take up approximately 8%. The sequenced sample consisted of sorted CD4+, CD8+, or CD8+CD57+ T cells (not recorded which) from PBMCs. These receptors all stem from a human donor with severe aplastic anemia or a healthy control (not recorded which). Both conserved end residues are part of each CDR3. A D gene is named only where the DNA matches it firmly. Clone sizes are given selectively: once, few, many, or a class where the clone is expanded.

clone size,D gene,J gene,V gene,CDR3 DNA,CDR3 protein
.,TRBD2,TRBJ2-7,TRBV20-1,TGCAGTGCAGCCGACCCTAGCGGGGATACATACGAGCAGTACTTC,CSAADPSGDTYEQYF
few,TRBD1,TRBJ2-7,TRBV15,TGTGCCACCAGCGGGGACAGCGAATCCTACGAGCAGTACTTC,CATSGDSESYEQYF
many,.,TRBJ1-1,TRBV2,TGTGCCAGCAGTGGGAATGGGAACACTGAAGCTTTCTTT,CASSGNGNTEAFF
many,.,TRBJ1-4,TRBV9,TGTGCCAGCAACCTACGAGGGTGGGAAGAAAAACTGTTTTTT,CASNLRGWEEKLFF
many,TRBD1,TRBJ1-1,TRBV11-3,TGTGCCAGCAGCGCGGGACAGGGTTACGTAGGTGAAGCTTTCTTT,CASSAGQGYVGEAFF
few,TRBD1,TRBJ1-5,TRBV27,TGTGCCAGCAGTTCCTGGACAGGGGGCTTCGATCAGCCCCAGCATTTT,CASSSWTGGFDQPQHF
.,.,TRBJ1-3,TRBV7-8,TGTGCCAGCACACATACAGGACGCTCTGGAAACACCATATATTTT,CASTHTGRSGNTIYF
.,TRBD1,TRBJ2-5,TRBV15,TGTGCCATCCGGGACAGGACAGAGACCCAGTACTTC,CAIRDRTETQYF
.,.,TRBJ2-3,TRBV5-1,TGCGGCAGCAGCTTGGCGCAGGGACTGGATACGCAGTATTTT,CGSSLAQGLDTQYF
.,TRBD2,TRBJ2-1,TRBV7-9,TGTGCCAGCAGCTTACATCGGCTAGCGGGCCCCCATGAGCAGTTCTTC,CASSLHRLAGPHEQFF
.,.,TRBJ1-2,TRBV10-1,TGCGCCAGCAGTGATGGAGGTCCTGAAGGCTACACCTTC,CASSDGGPEGYTF
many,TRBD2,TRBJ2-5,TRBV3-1,TGTGCCAGCAGCCAACCGGGACTAGCGGAGGAGACCCAGTACTTC,CASSQPGLAEETQYF
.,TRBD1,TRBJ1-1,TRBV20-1,TGCAGTGCTAGGGACAGGGTGAATGAAGCTTTCTTT,CSARDRVNEAFF
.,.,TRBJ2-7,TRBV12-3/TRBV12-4,TGTGCCAGCAGACCCGGTTCTGGTAACGAGCAGTACTTC,CASRPGSGNEQYF
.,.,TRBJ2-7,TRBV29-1,TGCAGCGTTGAAGATAGGGGGCGCGGGATCCACGAGCAGTACTTC,CSVEDRGRGIHEQYF
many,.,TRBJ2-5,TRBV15,TGTGCCACCAGCAGAGGACTAGAGAAGACCCAGTACTTC,CATSRGLEKTQYF
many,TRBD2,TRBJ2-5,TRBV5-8,TGTGCCAGCAGCCCTTCGGGGGGGCCTTTGGAGACCCAGTACTTC,CASSPSGGPLETQYF
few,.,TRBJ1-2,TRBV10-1,TGCGCCAGCAGTGAGTCGCTGGGGCATCATGGCTACACCTTC,CASSESLGHHGYTF
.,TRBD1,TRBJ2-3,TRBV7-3,TGTGCCAGCAGTCAGACAGGGGGCACAGATACGCAGTATTTT,CASSQTGGTDTQYF
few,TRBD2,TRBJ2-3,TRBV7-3,TGTGCCAGCAGCTACGATAGCGGGGGGACAGATACGCAGTATTTT,CASSYDSGGTDTQYF
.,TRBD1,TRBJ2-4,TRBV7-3,TGTGCCAGCAGCAGGACAGGGGTGAGCATTCAGTACTTC,CASSRTGVSIQYF
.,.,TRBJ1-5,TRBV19,TGTGCCAGTAGTATAAGGAGTAGCAATCAGCCCCAGCATTTT,CASSIRSSNQPQHF
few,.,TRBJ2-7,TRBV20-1,TGCAGTGCTAGAGTTGTCAGAACCTACGAGCAGTACTTC,CSARVVRTYEQYF
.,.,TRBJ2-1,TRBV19,TGTGCCAGCGCCGGGACACGAAATGAGCAGTTCTTC,CASAGTRNEQFF
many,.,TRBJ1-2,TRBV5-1,TGCGCCAGCAGCCCCATCGGGACGAGGGTAAGCTATGGCTACACCTTC,CASSPIGTRVSYGYTF
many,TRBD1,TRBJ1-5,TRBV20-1,TGCAGTGCGCAAGGGACAGCGGGAAATAGCAATCAGCCCCAGCATTTT,CSAQGTAGNSNQPQHF
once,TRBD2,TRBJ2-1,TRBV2,TGTGCCAGCAGCGGACTAGCGGGGGTCAATGAGCAGTTCTTC,CASSGLAGVNEQFF
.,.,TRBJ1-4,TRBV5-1,TGCGCCAGCAGTAAGGGGACTAGGGGTGAAAAACTGTTTTTT,CASSKGTRGEKLFF
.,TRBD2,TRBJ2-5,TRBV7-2,TGTGCCAGCAGCTCGGGGACTAGCGGGGGCGGACGTGTGGCCCAGTACTTC,CASSSGTSGGGRVAQYF
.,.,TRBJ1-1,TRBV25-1,TGTGCCAGCAGTGAAATGGACATAAAGAACACTGAAGCTTTCTTT,CASSEMDIKNTEAFF
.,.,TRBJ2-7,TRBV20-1,TGCAGTGCTAGAGATCTGAGGGGGGACGAGCAGTACTTC,CSARDLRGDEQYF
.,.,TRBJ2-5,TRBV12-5,TGTGCTAGTGGTTCGACAGTAGGAGAGACCCAGTACTTC,CASGSTVGETQYF
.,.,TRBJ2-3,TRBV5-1,TGCGCCAGCAGCTTGCTAGTGGACACAGATACGCAGTATTTT,CASSLLVDTDTQYF
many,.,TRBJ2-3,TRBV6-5,TGTGCCAGCAGTGGACGATTTGGCGGGAGCACAGATACGCAGTATTTT,CASSGRFGGSTDTQYF
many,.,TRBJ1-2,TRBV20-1,TGCAGTGCTTCCCTAGCACTAAGGGGAAGTAATGGCTACACCTTC,CSASLALRGSNGYTF
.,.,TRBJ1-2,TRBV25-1,TGTGCCAGCAGTGGGACCCTACTGGGTGGCTACACCTTC,CASSGTLLGGYTF
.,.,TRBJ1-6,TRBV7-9,TGTGCCAGCAGCCGCCTAGGAGGTGGGGATTCACCCCTCCACTTT,CASSRLGGGDSPLHF
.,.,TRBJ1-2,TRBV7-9,TGTGCCAGCACGAGAGGGGCGCCCTATGGCTACACCTTC,CASTRGAPYGYTF
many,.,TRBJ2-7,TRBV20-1,TGCAGTGCTAGAGGCGGGGCACCCTACGAGCAGTACTTC,CSARGGAPYEQYF
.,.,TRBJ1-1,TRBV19,TGTGCCAGTAGCTGGAACCGGATGAACACTGAAGCTTTCTTT,CASSWNRMNTEAFF
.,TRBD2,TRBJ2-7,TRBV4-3,TGCGCCAGCAGCCTCCGACTAGCGGGAGGCCACGAGCAGTACTTC,CASSLRLAGGHEQYF
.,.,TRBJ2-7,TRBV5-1,TGCGCCAGCAGCCCGAGGTGGGACATTTCCTACGAGCAGTACTTC,CASSPRWDISYEQYF
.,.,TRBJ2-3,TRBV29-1,TGCAGCGTTGGAGACTCCTCAAGGCGGGCAGATACGCAGTATTTT,CSVGDSSRRADTQYF
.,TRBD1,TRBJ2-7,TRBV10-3,TGTGCCAGCAGTGAAAGGGACAGCTCCTACGAGCAGTACTTC,CASSERDSSYEQYF
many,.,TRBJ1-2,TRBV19,TGTGCCAGTAGATATGACAGGCGCTACACCTTC,CASRYDRRYTF
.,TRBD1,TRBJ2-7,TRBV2,TGTGCCAGCAGTGAAGAGGGGGGACAGGGGTACGAGCAGTACTTC,CASSEEGGQGYEQYF
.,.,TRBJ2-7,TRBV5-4,TGTGCCAGCAGCTTGGCCGCGGGGACGGTTCTCTACGGGCAGTACTTC,CASSLAAGTVLYGQYF
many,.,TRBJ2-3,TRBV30,TGTGCCTGGAGTGAGCTAAGTTATACGCAGTATTTT,CAWSELSYTQYF
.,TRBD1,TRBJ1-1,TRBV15,TGTGCCACCAGCGGGGGGGGACAGGGAGGGACTGAAGCTTTCTTT,CATSGGGQGGTEAFF
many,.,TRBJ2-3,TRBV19,TGTGCCAGTAGGTCCGGAGGCACAGATACGCAGTATTTT,CASRSGGTDTQYF
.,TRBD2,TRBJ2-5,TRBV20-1,TGCAGCGTCATAGCGGGGGTATGTGAGACCCAGTACTTC,CSVIAGVCETQYF